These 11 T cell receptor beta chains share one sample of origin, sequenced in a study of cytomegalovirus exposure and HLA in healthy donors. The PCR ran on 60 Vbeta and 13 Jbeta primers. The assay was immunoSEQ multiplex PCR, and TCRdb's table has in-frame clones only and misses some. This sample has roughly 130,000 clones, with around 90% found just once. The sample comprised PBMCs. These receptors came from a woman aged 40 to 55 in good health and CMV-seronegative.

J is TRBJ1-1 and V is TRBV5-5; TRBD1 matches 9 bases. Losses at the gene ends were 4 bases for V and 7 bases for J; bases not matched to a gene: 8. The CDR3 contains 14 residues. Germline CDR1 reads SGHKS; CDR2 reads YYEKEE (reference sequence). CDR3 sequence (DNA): TGTGCCAGCAGCGCCCGACAGGGGGTTGGTGAAGCTTTCTTT. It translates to CASSARQGVGEAFF.

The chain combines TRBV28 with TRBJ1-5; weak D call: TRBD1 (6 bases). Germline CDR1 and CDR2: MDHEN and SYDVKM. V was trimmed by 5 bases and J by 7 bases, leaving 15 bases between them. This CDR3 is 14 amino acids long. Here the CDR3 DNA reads TGTGCCAGCAGTCCCGTAACAGGGAAGCAGCCCCAGCATTTT. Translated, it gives CASSPVTGKQPQHF.

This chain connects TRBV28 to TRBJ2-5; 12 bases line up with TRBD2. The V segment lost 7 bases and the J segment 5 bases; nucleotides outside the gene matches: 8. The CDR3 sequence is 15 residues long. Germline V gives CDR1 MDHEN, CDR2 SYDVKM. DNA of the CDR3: TGTGCCAGCAATCGACTAGCGGGAGTAGGGGAGACCCAGTACTTC. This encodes CASNRLAGVGETQYF.

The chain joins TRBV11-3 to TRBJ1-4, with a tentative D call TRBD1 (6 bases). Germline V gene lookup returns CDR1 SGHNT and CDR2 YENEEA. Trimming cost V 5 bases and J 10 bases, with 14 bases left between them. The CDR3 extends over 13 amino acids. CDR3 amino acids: CASSAQQGTKLFF. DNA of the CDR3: TGTGCCAGCAGCGCCCAACAGGGCACAAAACTGTTTTTT.

The CDR3 reads CSGEGNYGYTF. CDR3 bases: TGCAGTGGGGAGGGGAACTATGGCTACACCTTC. The chain joins TRBV29-1 to TRBJ1-2, with D perhaps matching TRBD1 (5 bases). CDR3 length equals 11 residues. Germline V lookup: CDR1 SQVTM, CDR2 ANQGSEA.

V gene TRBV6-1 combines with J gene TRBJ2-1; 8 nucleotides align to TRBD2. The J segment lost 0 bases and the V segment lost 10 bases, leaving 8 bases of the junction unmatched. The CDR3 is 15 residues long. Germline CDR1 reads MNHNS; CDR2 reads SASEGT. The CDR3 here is CANSGAGASYNEQFF. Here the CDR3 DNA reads TGTGCCAACAGCGGAGCGGGAGCCTCCTACAATGAGCAGTTCTTC.

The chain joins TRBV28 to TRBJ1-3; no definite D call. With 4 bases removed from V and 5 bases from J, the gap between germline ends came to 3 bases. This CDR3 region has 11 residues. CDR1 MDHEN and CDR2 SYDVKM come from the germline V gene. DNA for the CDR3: TGTGCCAGCAGTTCCAGAAACACCATATATTTT. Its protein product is CASSSRNTIYF.

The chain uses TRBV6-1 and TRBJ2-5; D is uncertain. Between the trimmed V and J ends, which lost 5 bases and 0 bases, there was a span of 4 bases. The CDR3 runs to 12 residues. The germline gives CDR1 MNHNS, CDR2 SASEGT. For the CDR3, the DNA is TGTGCCAGCAGTCGGGACCAAGAGACCCAGTACTTC. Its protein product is CASSRDQETQYF.

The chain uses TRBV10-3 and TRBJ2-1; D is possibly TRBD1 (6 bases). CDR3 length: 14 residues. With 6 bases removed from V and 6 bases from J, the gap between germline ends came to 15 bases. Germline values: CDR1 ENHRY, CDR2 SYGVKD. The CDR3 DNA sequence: TGTGCCATCAGCCTCGGGGTAGGGGGCAATGAGCAGTTCTTC. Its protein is CAISLGVGGNEQFF.

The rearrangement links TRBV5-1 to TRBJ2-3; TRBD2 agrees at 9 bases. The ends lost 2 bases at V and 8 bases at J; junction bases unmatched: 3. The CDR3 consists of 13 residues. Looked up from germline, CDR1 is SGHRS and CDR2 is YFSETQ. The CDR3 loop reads CASSLEREATQYF. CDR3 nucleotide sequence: TGCGCCAGCAGCTTAGAGCGGGAGGCTACGCAGTATTTT.

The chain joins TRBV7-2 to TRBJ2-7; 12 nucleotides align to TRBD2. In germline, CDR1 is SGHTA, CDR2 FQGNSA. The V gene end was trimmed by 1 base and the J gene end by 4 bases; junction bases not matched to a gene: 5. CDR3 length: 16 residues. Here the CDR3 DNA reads TGTGCCAGCAGCTTAGGGGGACTAGCGGGCCCGTACGAGCAGTACTTC. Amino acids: CASSLGGLAGPYEQYF.